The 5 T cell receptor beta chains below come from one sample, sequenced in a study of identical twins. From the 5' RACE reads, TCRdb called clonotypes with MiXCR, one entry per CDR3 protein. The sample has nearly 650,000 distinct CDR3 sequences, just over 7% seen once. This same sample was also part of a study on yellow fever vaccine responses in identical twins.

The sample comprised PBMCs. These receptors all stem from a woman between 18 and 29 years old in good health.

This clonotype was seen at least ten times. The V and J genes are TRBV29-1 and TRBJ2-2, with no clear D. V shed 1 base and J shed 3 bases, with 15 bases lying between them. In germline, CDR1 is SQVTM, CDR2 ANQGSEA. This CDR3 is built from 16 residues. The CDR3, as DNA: TGCAGCGTTGAAGTTAGTTACGGTAGATACACCGGGGAGCTGTTTTTT. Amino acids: CSVEVSYGRYTGELFF.

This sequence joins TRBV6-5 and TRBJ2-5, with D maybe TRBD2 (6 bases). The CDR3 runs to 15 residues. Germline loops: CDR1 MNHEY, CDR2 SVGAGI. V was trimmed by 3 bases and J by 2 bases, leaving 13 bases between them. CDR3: CASSYTRGLQETQYF. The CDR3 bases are TGTGCCAGCAGTTATACCCGGGGACTTCAAGAGACCCAGTACTTC.

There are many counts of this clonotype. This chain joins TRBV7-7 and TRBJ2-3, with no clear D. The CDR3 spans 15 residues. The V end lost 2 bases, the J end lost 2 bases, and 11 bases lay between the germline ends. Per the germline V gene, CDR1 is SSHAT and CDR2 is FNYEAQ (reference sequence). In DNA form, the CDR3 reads TGTGCCAGCAGCTTAAGCGCCGGGCCCACAGATACGCAGTATTTT. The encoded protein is CASSLSAGPTDTQYF.

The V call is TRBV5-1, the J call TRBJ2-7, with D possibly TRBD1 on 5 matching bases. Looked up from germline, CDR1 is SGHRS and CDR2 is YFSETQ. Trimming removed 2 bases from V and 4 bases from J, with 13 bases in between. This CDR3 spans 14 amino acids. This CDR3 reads CASSLIPGAYEQYV. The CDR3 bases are TGCGCCAGCAGCTTAATTCCTGGGGCTTACGAGCAGTACGTC.

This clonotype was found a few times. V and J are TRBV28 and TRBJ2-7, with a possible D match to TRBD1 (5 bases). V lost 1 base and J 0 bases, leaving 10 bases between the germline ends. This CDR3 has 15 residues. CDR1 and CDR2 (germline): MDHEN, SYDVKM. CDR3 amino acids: CASSLLTVSSYEQYF. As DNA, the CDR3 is TGTGCCAGCAGTTTATTGACAGTTAGCTCCTACGAGCAGTACTTC. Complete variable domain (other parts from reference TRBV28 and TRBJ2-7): DVKVTQSSRYLVKRTGEKVFLECVQDMDHENMFWYRQDPGLGLRLIYFSYDVKMKEKGDIPEGYSVSREKKERFSLILESASTNQTSMYLCASSLLTVSSYEQYFGPGTRLTVT.